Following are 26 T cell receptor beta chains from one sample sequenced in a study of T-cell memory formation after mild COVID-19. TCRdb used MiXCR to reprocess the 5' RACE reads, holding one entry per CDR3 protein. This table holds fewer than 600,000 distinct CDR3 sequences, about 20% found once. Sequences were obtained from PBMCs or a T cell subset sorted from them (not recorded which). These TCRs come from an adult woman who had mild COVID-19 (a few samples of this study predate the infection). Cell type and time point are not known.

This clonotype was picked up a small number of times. Written as DNA, the CDR3 is TGTGCCAGCAGCTTAGTCCCGTCCGCCGGGGAGCTGTTTTTT. It is translated as CASSLVPSAGELFF. The chain couples TRBV7-9 to TRBJ2-2; D gene ambiguous. The CDR3 consists of 14 residues. The germline gives CDR1 SEHNR, CDR2 FQNEAQ (reference sequence). V was pared by 1 base and J by 6 bases, with 9 bases between.

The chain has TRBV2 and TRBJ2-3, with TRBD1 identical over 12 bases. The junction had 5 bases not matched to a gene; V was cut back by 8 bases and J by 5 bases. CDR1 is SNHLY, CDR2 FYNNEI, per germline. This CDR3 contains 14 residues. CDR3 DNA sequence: TGTGCCAGCGGGGACAGGGGGCCCGGAGATACGCAGTATTTT. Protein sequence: CASGDRGPGDTQYF. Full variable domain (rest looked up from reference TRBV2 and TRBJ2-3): EPEVTQTPSHQVTQMGQEVILRCVPISNHLYFYWYRQILGQKVEFLVSFYNNEISEKSEIFDDQFSVERPDGSNFTLKIRSTKLEDSAMYFCASGDRGPGDTQYFGPGTRLTVL.

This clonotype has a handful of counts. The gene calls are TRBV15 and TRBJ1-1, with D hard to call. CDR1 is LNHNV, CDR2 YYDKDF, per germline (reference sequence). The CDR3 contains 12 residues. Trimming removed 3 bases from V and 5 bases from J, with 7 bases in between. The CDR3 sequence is CATSRWNTEAFF. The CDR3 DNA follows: TGTGCCACCAGCAGGTGGAATACTGAAGCTTTCTTT.

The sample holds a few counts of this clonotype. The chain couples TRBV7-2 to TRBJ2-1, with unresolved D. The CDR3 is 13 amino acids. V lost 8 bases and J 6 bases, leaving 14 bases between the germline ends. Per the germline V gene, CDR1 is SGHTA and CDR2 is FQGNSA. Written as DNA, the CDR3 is TGTGCCAGCCAACCGCCAGGTGCCAATGAGCAGTTCTTC. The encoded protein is CASQPPGANEQFF. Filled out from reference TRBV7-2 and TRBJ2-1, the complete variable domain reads GAGVSQSPSNKVTEKGKDVELRCDPISGHTALYWYRQSLGQGLEFLIYFQGNSAPDKSGLPSDRFSAERTGGSVSTLTIQRTQQEDSAVYLCASQPPGANEQFFGPGTRLTVL.

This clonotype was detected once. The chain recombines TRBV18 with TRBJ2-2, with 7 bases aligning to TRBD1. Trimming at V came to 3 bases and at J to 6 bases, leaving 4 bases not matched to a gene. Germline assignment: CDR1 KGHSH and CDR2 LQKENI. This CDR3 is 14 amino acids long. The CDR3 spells CASSPTGMAGELFF. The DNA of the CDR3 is TGTGCCAGCTCACCGACAGGGATGGCCGGGGAGCTGTTTTTT.

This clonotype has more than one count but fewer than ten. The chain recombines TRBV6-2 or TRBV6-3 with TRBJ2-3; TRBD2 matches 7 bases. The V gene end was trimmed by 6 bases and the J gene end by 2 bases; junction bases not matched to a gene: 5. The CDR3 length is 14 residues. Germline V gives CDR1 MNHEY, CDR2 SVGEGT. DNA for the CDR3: TGTGCCAGCAGCGCACTAGCGATCACAGATACGCAGTATTTT. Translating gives CASSALAITDTQYF.

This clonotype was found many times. CDR3 nucleotides: TGTGCCAGCAGCCAGTACAGGGGGCGTAATGAAAAACTGTTTTTT. This codes for CASSQYRGRNEKLFF. This chain joins TRBV3-1 and TRBJ1-4; 9 bases are a match to TRBD1. The CDR3 totals 15 residues. The J segment lost 4 bases and the V segment lost 3 bases, leaving 3 bases of the junction unmatched. The germline gives CDR1 LGHDT, CDR2 YNNKEL (reference sequence).

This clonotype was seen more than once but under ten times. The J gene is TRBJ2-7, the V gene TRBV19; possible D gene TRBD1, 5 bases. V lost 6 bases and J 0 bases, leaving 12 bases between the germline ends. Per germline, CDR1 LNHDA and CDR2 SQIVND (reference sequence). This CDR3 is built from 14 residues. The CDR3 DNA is TGTGCCAGTAGCCGCGAGACAGCCTCCTACGAGCAGTACTTC. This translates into CASSRETASYEQYF.

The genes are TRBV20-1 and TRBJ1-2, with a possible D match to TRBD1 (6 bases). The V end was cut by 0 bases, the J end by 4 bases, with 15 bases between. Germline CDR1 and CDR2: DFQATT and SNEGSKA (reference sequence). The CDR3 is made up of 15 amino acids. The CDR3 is CSARDRGGKGYGYTF. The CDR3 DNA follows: TGCAGTGCTAGAGATCGAGGGGGAAAGGGCTATGGCTACACCTTC.

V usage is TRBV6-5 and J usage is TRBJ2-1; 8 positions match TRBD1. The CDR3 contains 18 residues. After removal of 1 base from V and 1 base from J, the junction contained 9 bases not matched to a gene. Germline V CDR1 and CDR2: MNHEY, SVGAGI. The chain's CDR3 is CASSYFQGAHNSYNEQFF. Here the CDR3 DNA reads TGTGCCAGCAGTTACTTTCAGGGGGCACACAATTCCTACAATGAGCAGTTCTTC.

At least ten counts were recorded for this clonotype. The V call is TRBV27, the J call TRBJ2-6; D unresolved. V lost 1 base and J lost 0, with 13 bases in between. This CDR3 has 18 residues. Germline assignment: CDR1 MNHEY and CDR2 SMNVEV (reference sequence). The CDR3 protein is CASSLWAGAFSGANVLTF. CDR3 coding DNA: TGTGCCAGCAGTTTATGGGCAGGAGCCTTCTCTGGGGCCAACGTCCTGACTTTC.

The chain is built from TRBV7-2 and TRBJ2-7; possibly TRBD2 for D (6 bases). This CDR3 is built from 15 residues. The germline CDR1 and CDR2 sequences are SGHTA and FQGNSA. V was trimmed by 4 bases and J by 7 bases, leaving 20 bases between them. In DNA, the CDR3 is TGTGCCAGCAGCTACAGTCGGGACTCCGTCGGGGAGCAGTACTTC. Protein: CASSYSRDSVGEQYF.

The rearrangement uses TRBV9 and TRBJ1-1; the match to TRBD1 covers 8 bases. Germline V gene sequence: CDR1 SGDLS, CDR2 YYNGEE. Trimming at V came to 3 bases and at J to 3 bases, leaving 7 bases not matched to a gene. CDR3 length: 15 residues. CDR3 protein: CASSAQTGAYTEAFF. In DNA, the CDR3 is TGTGCCAGCAGCGCGCAGACAGGGGCTTACACTGAAGCTTTCTTT.

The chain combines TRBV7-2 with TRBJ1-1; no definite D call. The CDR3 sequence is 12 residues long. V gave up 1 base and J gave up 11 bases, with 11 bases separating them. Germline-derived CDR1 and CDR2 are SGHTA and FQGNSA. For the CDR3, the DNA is TGTGCCAGCAGCTTAGATGTAGGGCTCGCTTTCTTT. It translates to CASSLDVGLAFF.

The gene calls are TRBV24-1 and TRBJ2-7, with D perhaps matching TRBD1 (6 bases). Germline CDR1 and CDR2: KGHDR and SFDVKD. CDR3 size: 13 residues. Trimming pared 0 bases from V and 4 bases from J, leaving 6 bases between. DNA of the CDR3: TGTGCCACCAGTGATTTGAGGGGGTACGAGCAGTACTTC. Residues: CATSDLRGYEQYF.

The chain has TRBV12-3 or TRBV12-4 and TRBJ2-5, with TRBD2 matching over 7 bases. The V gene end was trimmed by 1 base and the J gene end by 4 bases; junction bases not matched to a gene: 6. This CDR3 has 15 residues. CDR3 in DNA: TGTGCCAGCAGTTTAGGCGGGGGAGTGGGAGAGACCCAGTACTTC. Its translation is CASSLGGGVGETQYF.

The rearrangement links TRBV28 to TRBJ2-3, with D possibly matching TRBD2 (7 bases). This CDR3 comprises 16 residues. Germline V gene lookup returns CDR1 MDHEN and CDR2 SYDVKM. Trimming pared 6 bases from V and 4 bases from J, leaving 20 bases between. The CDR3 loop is CASRLFEGGPADTQYF. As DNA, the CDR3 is TGTGCCAGCAGGCTCTTCGAGGGGGGGCCCGCAGATACGCAGTATTTT. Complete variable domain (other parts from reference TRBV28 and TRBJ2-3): DVKVTQSSRYLVKRTGEKVFLECVQDMDHENMFWYRQDPGLGLRLIYFSYDVKMKEKGDIPEGYSVSREKKERFSLILESASTNQTSMYLCASRLFEGGPADTQYFGPGTRLTVL.

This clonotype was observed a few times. This chain's CDR3 is CATRTGLSSYEQYF. The CDR3 bases are TGTGCCACCCGGACAGGGCTAAGCTCCTACGAGCAGTACTTC. The chain uses TRBV24-1 and TRBJ2-7, with 8 positions matching TRBD1. V lost 9 bases, J lost 0 bases, and 6 bases stayed unmatched. This CDR3 is 14 amino acids long. Germline V lookup: CDR1 KGHDR, CDR2 SFDVKD.

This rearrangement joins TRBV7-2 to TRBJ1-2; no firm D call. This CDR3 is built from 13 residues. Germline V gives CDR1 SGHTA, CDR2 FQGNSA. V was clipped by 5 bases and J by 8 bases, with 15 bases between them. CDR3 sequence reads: CASSPFRDLGYTF. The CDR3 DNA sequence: TGTGCCAGCAGCCCTTTTCGGGATCTGGGCTACACCTTC.

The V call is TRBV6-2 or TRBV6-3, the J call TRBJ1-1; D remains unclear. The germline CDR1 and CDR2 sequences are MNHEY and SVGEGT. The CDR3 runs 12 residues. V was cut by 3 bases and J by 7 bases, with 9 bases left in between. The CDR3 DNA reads TGTGCCAGCAGTTATTACGGGGATGAAGCTTTCTTT. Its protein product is CASSYYGDEAFF.

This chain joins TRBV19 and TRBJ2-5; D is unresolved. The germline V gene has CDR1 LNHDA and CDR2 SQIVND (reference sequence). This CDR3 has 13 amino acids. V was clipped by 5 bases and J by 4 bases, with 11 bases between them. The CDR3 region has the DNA TGTGCCAGTAGTGGGCTTAAGGGAGAGACCCAGTACTTC. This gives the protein CASSGLKGETQYF.

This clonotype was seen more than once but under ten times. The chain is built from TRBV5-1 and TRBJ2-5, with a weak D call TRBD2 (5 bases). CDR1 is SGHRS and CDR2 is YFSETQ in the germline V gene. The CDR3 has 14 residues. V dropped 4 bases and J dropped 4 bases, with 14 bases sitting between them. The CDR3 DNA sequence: TGCGCCAGCAGCCGCGGTGAGGGCGGAGAGACCCAGTACTTC. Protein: CASSRGEGGETQYF.

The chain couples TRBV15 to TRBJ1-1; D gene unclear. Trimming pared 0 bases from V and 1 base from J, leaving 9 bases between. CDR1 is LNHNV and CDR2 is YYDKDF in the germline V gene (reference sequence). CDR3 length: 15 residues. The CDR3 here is CATSRDYTENTEAFF. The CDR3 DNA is TGTGCCACCAGCAGAGACTATACAGAGAACACTGAAGCTTTCTTT.

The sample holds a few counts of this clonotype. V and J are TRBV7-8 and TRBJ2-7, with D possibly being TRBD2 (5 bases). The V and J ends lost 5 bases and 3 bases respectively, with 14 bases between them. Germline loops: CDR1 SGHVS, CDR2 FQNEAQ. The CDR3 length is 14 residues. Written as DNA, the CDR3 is TGTGCCAGCAGCCGCCAGCAGGAGGTCTACGAGCAGTACTTC. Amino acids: CASSRQQEVYEQYF. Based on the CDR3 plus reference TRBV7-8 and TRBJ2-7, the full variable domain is GAGVSQSPRYKVAKRGQDVALRCDPISGHVSLFWYQQALGQGPEFLTYFQNEAQLDKSGLPSDRFFAERPEGSVSTLKIQRTQQEDSAVYLCASSRQQEVYEQYFGPGTRLTVT.

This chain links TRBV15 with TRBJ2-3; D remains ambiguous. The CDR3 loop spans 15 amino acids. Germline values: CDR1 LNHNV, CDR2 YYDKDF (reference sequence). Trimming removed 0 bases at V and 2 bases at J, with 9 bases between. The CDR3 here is CATSRDRGATDTQYF. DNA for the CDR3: TGTGCCACCAGCAGAGATCGAGGAGCCACAGATACGCAGTATTTT.

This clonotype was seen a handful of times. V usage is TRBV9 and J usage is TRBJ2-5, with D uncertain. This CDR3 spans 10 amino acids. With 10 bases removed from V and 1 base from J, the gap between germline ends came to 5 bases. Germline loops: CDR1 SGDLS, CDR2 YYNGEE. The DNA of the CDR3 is TGTGCCTGGCTCCAAGAGACCCAGTACTTC. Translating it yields CAWLQETQYF.